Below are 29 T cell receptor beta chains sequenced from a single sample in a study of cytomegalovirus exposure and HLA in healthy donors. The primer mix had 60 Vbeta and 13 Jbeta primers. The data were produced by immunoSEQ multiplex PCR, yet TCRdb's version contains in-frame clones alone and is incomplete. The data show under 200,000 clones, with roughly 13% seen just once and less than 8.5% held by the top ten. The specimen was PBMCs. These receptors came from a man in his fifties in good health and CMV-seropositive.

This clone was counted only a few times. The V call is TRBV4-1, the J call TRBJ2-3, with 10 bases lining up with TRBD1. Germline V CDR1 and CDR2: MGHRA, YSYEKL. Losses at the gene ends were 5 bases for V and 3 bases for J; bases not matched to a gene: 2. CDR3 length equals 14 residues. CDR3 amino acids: CASSWTGGTDTQYF. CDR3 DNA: TGCGCCAGCAGCTGGACAGGGGGAACAGATACGCAGTATTTT.

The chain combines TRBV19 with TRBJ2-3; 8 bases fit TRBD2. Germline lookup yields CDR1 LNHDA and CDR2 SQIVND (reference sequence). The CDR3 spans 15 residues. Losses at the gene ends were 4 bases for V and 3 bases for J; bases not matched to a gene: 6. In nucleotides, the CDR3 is TGTGCCAGTAGTAATAGCGGGGTGAGAACAGATACGCAGTATTTT. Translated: CASSNSGVRTDTQYF.

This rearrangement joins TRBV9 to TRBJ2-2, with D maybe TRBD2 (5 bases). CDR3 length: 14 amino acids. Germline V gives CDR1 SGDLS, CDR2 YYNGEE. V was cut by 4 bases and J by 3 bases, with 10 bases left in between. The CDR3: CASSFGGDTGELFF. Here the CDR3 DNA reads TGTGCCAGCAGCTTCGGAGGAGACACCGGGGAGCTGTTTTTT.

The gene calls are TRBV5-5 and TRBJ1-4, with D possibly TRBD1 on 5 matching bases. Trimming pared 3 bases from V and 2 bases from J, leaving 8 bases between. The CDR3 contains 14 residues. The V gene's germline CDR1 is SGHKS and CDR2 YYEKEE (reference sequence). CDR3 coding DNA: TGTGCCAGCAGCTCGGGACTGACTAATGAAAAACTGTTTTTT. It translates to CASSSGLTNEKLFF.

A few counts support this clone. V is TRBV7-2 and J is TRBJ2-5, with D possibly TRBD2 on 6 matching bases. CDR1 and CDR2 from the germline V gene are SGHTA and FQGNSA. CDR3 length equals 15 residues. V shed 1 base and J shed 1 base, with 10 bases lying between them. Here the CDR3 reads CASSLDGLRQETQYF. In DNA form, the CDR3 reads TGTGCCAGCAGCTTAGACGGACTACGCCAAGAGACCCAGTACTTC.

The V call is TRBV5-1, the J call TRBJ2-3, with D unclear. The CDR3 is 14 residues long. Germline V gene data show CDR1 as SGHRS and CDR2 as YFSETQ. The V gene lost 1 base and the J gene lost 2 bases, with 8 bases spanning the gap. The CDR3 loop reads CASSLSRFTDTQYF. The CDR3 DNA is TGCGCCAGCAGCTTGTCGCGGTTCACAGATACGCAGTATTTT. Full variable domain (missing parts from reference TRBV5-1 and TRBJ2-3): KAGVTQTPRYLIKTRGQQVTLSCSPISGHRSVSWYQQTPGQGLQFLFEYFSETQRNKGNFPGRFSGRQFSNSRSEMNVSTLELGDSALYLCASSLSRFTDTQYFGPGTRLTVL.

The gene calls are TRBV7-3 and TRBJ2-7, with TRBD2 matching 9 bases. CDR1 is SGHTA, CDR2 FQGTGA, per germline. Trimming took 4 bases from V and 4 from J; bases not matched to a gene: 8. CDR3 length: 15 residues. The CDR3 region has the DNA TGTGCCAGCAGCTACCAACCGGGACTAGCTTACGAGCAGTACTTC. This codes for CASSYQPGLAYEQYF.

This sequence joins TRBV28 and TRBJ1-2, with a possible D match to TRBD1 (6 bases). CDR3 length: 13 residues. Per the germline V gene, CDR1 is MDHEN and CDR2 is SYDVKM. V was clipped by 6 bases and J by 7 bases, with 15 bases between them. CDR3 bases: TGTGCCAGCAGAGTTACAGGGTCCTCTGGCTACACCTTC. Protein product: CASRVTGSSGYTF.

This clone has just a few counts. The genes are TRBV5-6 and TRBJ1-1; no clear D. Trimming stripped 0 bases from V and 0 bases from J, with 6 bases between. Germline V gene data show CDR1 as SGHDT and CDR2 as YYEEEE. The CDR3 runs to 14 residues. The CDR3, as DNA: TGTGCCAGCAGCTTGGTCAAAATGAACACTGAAGCTTTCTTT. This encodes CASSLVKMNTEAFF.

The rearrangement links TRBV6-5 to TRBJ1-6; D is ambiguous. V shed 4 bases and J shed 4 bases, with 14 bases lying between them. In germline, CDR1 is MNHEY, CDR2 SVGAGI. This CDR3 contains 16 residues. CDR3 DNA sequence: TGTGCCAGCAGTTCCTCGGGGAGAGGGTATAATTCACCCCTCCACTTT. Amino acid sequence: CASSSSGRGYNSPLHF.

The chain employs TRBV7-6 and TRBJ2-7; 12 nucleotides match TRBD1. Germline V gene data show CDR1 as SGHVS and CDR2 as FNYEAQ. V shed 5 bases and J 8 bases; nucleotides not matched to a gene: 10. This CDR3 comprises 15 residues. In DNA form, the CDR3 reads TGTGCCAGCAGCACCGGGGGGGGGACAGGGGGCAAGCAGTACTTC. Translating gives CASSTGGGTGGKQYF.

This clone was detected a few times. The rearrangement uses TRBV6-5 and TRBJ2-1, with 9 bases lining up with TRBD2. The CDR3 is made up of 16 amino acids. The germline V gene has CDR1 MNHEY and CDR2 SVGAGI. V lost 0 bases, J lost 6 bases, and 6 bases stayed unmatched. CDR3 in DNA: TGTGCCAGCAGTTACTCGGGGCGGGGGGGCCGCAATGAGCAGTTCTTC. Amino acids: CASSYSGRGGRNEQFF.

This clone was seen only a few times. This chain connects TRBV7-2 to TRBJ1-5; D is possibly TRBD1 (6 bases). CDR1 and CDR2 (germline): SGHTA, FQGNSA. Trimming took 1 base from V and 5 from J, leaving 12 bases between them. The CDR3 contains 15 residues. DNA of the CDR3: TGTGCCAGCAGCTTAGGAGGGCAGGGGCATCAGCCCCAGCATTTT. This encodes CASSLGGQGHQPQHF.

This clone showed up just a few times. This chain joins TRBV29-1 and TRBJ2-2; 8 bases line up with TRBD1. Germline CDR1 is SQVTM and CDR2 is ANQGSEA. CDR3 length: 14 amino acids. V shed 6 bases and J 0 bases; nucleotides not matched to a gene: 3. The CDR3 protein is CSVYRGTNTGELFF. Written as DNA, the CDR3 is TGCAGCGTCTACAGGGGGACGAACACCGGGGAGCTGTTTTTT.

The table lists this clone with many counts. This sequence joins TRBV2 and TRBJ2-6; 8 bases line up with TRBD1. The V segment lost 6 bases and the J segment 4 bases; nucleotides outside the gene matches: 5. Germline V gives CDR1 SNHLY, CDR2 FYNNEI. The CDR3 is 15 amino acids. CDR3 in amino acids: CASSPTGVGANVLTF. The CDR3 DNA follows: TGTGCCAGCAGCCCGACAGGGGTAGGGGCCAACGTCCTGACTTTC.

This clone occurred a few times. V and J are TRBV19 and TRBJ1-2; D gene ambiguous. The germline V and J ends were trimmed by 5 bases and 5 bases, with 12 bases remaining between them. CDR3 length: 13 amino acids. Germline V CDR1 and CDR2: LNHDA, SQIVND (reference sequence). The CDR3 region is CASSPNGVYGYTF. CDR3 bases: TGTGCCAGTAGTCCAAACGGGGTTTATGGCTACACCTTC.

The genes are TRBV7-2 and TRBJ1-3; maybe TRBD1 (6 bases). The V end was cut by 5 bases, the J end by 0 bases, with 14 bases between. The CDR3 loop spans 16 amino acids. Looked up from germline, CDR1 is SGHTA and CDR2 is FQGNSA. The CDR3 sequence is CASSNNRVTSGNTIYF. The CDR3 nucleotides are TGTGCCAGCAGCAATAACAGGGTTACCTCTGGAAACACCATATATTTT.

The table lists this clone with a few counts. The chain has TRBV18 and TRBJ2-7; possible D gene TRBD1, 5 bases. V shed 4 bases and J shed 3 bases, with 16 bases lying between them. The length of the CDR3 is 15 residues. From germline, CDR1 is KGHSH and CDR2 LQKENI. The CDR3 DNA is TGTGCCAGCTCACGTCAGGGCCCTGGGCTCTACGAGCAGTACTTC. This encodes CASSRQGPGLYEQYF.

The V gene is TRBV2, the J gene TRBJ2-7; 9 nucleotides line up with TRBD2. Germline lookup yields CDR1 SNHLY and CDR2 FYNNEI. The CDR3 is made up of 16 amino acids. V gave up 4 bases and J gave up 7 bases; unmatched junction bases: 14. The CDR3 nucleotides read TGTGCCAGCAGTGGGGGTCTAGCGGGGAGGTCGTGGGAGCAGTACTTC. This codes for CASSGGLAGRSWEQYF.

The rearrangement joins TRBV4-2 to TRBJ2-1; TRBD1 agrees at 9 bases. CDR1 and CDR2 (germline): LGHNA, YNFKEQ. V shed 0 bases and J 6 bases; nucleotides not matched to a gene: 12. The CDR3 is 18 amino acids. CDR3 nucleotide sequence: TGTGCCAGCAGCCAAGAACAAGGAGGGACAGGGTTGTTCAATGAGCAGTTCTTC. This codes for CASSQEQGGTGLFNEQFF.

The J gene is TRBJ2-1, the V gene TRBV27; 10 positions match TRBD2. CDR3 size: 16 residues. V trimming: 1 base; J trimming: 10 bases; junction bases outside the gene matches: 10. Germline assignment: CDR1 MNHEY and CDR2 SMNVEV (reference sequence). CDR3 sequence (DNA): TGTGCCAGCAGTTTATGGGCTAGCGGGGGAACAGGGGAGCAGTTCTTC. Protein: CASSLWASGGTGEQFF.

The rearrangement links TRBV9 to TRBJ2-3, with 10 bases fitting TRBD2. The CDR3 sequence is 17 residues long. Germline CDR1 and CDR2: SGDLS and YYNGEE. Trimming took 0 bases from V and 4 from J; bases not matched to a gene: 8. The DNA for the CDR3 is TGTGCCAGCAGCGTAGAGGGACTAGCGCATTTATCAGATACGCAGTATTTT. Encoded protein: CASSVEGLAHLSDTQYF.

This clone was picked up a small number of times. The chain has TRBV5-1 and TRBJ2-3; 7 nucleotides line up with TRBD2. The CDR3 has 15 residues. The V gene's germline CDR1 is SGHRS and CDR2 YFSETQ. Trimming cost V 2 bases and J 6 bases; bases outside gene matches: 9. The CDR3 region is CASSLLVGGGDTQYF. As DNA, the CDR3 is TGCGCCAGCAGCTTACTAGTTGGGGGAGGGGATACGCAGTATTTT.

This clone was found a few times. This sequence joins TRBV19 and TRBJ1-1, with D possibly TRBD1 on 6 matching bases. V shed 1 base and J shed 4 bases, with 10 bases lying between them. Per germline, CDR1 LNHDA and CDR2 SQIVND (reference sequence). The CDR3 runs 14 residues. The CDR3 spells CASSIVGGVTEAFF. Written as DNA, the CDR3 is TGTGCCAGTAGTATAGTAGGGGGAGTCACTGAAGCTTTCTTT.

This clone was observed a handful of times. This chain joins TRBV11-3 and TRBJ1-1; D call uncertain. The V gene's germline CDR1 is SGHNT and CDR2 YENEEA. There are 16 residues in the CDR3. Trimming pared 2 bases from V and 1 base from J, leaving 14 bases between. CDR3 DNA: TGTGCCAGCAGCTTAAAACTGGGCTCAGGGAACACTGAAGCTTTCTTT. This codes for CASSLKLGSGNTEAFF. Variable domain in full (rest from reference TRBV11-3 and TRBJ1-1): EAGVVQSPRYKIIEKKQPVAFWCNPISGHNTLYWYLQNLGQGPELLIRYENEEAVDDSQLPKDRFSAERLKGVDSTLKIQPAELGDSAVYLCASSLKLGSGNTEAFFGQGTRLTVV.

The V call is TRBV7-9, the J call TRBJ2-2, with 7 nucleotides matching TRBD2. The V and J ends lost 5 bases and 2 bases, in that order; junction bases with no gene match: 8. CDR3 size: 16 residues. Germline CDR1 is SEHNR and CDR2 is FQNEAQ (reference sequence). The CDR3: CASSPGLGLNTGELFF. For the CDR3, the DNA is TGTGCCAGCAGCCCAGGACTAGGGTTAAACACCGGGGAGCTGTTTTTT.

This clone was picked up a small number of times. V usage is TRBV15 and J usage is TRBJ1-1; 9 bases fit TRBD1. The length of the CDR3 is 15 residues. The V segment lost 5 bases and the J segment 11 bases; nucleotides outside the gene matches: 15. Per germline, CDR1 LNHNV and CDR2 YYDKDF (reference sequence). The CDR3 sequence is CATSVGGDRAGRAFF. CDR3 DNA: TGTGCCACCAGCGTCGGGGGGGACAGGGCGGGACGGGCTTTCTTT. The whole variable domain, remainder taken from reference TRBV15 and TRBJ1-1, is DAMVIQNPRYQVTQFGKPVTLSCSQTLNHNVMYWYQQKSSQAPKLLFHYYDKDFNNEADTPDNFQSRRPNTSFCFLDIRSPGLGDTAMYLCATSVGGDRAGRAFFGQGTRLTVV.

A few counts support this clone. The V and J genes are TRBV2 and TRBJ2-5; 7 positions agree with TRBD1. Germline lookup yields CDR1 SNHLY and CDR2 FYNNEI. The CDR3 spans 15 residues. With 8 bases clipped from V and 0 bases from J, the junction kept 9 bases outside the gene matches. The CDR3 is CASRKAQGYQETQYF. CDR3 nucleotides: TGTGCCAGCCGGAAAGCACAGGGGTACCAAGAGACCCAGTACTTC.

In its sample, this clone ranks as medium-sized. The CDR3 nucleotides read TGTGCCAGCAGAATTGGACAGTATAGCAATCAGCCCCAGCATTTT. Its translation: CASRIGQYSNQPQHF. The gene calls are TRBV28 and TRBJ1-5, with a weak D call TRBD1 (6 bases). CDR3 length: 15 residues. Trimming stripped 6 bases from V and 0 bases from J, with 12 bases between. Germline V gene sequence: CDR1 MDHEN, CDR2 SYDVKM. The entire variable domain, with the rest obtained from reference TRBV28 and TRBJ1-5, is as follows: DVKVTQSSRYLVKRTGEKVFLECVQDMDHENMFWYRQDPGLGLRLIYFSYDVKMKEKGDIPEGYSVSREKKERFSLILESASTNQTSMYLCASRIGQYSNQPQHFGDGTRLSIL.